This T cell receptor beta chain stems from a study of memory CD4+ T cells and cytomegalovirus serostatus. Study-wide findings and caveats: CD4+ memory repertoires contained about two fifths of the 164 reported CMV TCRbeta sequences.

Single viable CD3+CD4+CD8-CD45RO+ cells were sorted as the memory CD4+ T cells. After thawing, CD4+ T cells were positively selected. This CDR3 is built from 15 residues. Germline CDR1 reads SNHLY; CDR2 reads FYNNEI. Method: immunoSEQ multiplex PCR; TCRdb's copy keeps in-frame clones and lacks some. This table holds 75,000 to 90,000 clones, approximately 84% found once. In the case of this clone: Its antigen is not identified. Relative to the germline gene, one junction end is altered; a read error may explain this.

The rearrangement joins TRBV2 to TRBJ2-2, with 7 nucleotides matching TRBD1. This receptor was taken from an adult in good health and CMV-seronegative. The material sequenced was memory CD4+ T cells from blood. CDR3 sequence reads: CASREGGWGSGELFF. CDR3 DNA: TGTGCCAGCAGGGAAGGGGGCTGGGGCTCCGGGGAGCTGTTTTTT.